These 17 T cell receptor beta chains share one sample of origin, sequenced in a study of shared clonotypes between healthy human individuals. TCRdb's copy holds only in-frame clones and misses some; the assay was immunoSEQ multiplex PCR. The sample consists of hundreds of thousands of clones, 95% to 97% of them appearing once. Specimen: naive CD4+ T cells sorted from blood. Specified subset: CD45RA+ positively selected. All receptors derive from a woman in her thirties in good health.

The chain combines TRBV7-9 with TRBJ2-7; 8 bases fit TRBD2. CDR1 and CDR2 from the germline V gene are SEHNR and FQNEAQ (reference sequence). After removal of 5 bases from V and 4 bases from J, the junction contained 13 bases not matched to a gene. The CDR3 is 16 residues long. The CDR3: CASSPGGGPSKYEQYF. In nucleotides, the CDR3 is TGTGCCAGCAGCCCCGGGGGGGGCCCAAGTAAATACGAGCAGTACTTC.

The chain has TRBV6-4 and TRBJ2-1; 9 positions agree with TRBD1. The CDR3 runs 15 residues. From germline, CDR1 is MRHNA and CDR2 SNTAGT. The trim removed 2 bases at V and 4 bases at J, leaving 3 bases unmatched. The CDR3 DNA reads TGTGCCAGCAGTGACACAGGGGGCGTTTACAATGAGCAGTTCTTC. Its translation: CASSDTGGVYNEQFF.

The chain couples TRBV30 to TRBJ2-1, with 9 bases that match TRBD2. With V trimmed by 1 base and J by 9 bases, 10 bases remained unmatched. This CDR3 spans 15 amino acids. The germline gives CDR1 GTSNPN, CDR2 SVGIG (reference sequence). CDR3 residues: CAWSAGLAGYGEQFF. CDR3 DNA: TGTGCCTGGAGTGCGGGGCTAGCGGGATATGGTGAGCAGTTCTTC.

V is TRBV9 and J is TRBJ2-1; 13 nucleotides align to TRBD2. The CDR3 runs 16 residues. Germline V lookup: CDR1 SGDLS, CDR2 YYNGEE. V was pared by 2 bases and J by 8 bases, with 7 bases of the junction left unmatched. The CDR3 loop reads CASSVLGTSGIYEQFF. The CDR3 bases are TGTGCCAGCAGCGTTTTAGGGACTAGCGGGATCTATGAGCAGTTCTTC.

The rearrangement joins TRBV7-9 to TRBJ2-5, with D possibly matching TRBD1 (6 bases). The germline gives CDR1 SEHNR, CDR2 FQNEAQ (reference sequence). This CDR3 is built from 14 residues. V lost 3 bases and J 0 bases, leaving 8 bases between the germline ends. The CDR3 coding sequence is TGTGCCAGCAGCTTCCGGACAGACCAAGAGACCCAGTACTTC. Its translation: CASSFRTDQETQYF.

This rearrangement joins TRBV7-2 to TRBJ2-6, with D perhaps TRBD1 or TRBD2 (5 bases each). CDR3 length equals 13 residues. Germline lookup yields CDR1 SGHTA and CDR2 FQGNSA. Between the trimmed V and J ends, which lost 7 bases and 11 bases, there was a span of 15 bases. CDR3 nucleotide sequence: TGTGCCAGCATCGGAGGACGGGACGACGTCCTGACTTTC. Amino acids: CASIGGRDDVLTF.

V is TRBV11-3 and J is TRBJ2-5; D possibly corresponds to TRBD2 (5 bases). The J call may be in error: the DNA end matches TRBJ2-7 better. The CDR3 contains 13 residues. Per germline, CDR1 SGHNT and CDR2 YENEEA. The CDR3 loop reads CASSSGLNYEQYF. The CDR3 coding sequence is TGTGCCAGCAGCTCCGGACTTAACTACGAGCAGTACTTC.

The chain uses TRBV18 and TRBJ1-5; TRBD1 might be the D (5 bases). This CDR3 comprises 14 residues. Trimming left V 4 bases short and J 3 bases short, with 10 bases between. From germline, CDR1 is KGHSH and CDR2 LQKENI. The CDR3 protein is CASSLTGNNQPQHF. The CDR3 DNA reads as TGTGCCAGCTCACTCACAGGCAACAATCAGCCCCAGCATTTT. The full variable domain, in which reference TRBV18 and TRBJ1-5 provide the parts outside the CDR3, is NAGVMQNPRHLVRRRGQEARLRCSPMKGHSHVYWYRQLPEEGLKFMVYLQKENIIDESGMPKERFSAEFPKEGPSILRIQQVVRGDSAAYFCASSLTGNNQPQHFGDGTRLSIL.

The rearrangement links TRBV2 to TRBJ2-7, with D uncertain. CDR1 is SNHLY and CDR2 is FYNNEI in the germline V gene. The V end was cut by 0 bases, the J end by 12 bases, with 15 bases between. The CDR3 runs to 13 residues. CDR3 protein: CASSEALDLHRYF. In DNA, the CDR3 is TGTGCCAGCAGTGAAGCACTGGATCTACATCGGTACTTC.

This chain connects TRBV30 to TRBJ2-7, with 8 bases identical to TRBD2. The CDR3 consists of 13 residues. The V gene end was trimmed by 2 bases and the J gene end by 7 bases; junction bases not matched to a gene: 7. Germline CDR1 GTSNPN, CDR2 SVGIG (reference sequence). This CDR3 reads CAWSRVGREEQYF. The CDR3 nucleotides are TGTGCCTGGAGTCGCGTCGGGAGGGAAGAGCAGTACTTC.

The chain combines TRBV6-4 with TRBJ2-7, with D unclear. The V and J ends lost 4 bases and 2 bases respectively, with 12 bases between them. The CDR3 is 14 residues long. Per the germline V gene, CDR1 is MRHNA and CDR2 is SNTAGT. CDR3: CASSAVTGPYEQYF. The CDR3 DNA follows: TGTGCCAGCAGTGCGGTGACTGGACCCTACGAGCAGTACTTC.

The rearrangement links TRBV7-9 to TRBJ1-6; D is uncertain. V was trimmed by 5 bases and J by 2 bases, leaving 10 bases between them. Germline V gene sequence: CDR1 SEHNR, CDR2 FQNEAQ (reference sequence). This CDR3 comprises 15 residues. The CDR3 is CASSRRLTYNSPLHF. The CDR3, as DNA: TGTGCCAGCAGCCGGAGGCTAACCTATAATTCACCCCTCCACTTT.

The V call is TRBV29-1, the J call TRBJ2-3, with D tentatively TRBD1 (6 bases). The CDR3 length is 14 residues. Germline values: CDR1 SQVTM, CDR2 ANQGSEA. Trimming shortened V by 6 bases and J by 4 bases, and 17 bases separated the two germline ends. The CDR3 DNA is TGCAGCGTGGGCGTGGCAGGGGCGGCAGATACGCAGTATTTT. Its translation: CSVGVAGAADTQYF.

J is TRBJ2-7 and V is TRBV28; 16 bases agree with TRBD2. V dropped 8 bases and J dropped 3; count of bases not matched to a gene: 7. Per the germline V gene, CDR1 is MDHEN and CDR2 is SYDVKM. There are 16 residues in the CDR3. This chain's CDR3 is CASRGTSGRASYEQYF. The CDR3 DNA is TGTGCCAGCCGCGGGACTAGCGGGAGGGCCAGCTACGAGCAGTACTTC.

The chain has TRBV18 and TRBJ1-5; D is perhaps TRBD1 (5 bases). The CDR3 consists of 16 residues. V was clipped by 5 bases and J by 0 bases, with 14 bases between them. The germline CDR1 and CDR2 sequences are KGHSH and LQKENI. CDR3 coding DNA: TGTGCCAGCTCAGCCGGGACGCTTTATAGCAATCAGCCCCAGCATTTT. Residues: CASSAGTLYSNQPQHF.

This clone was seen only a few times. The chain joins TRBV19 to TRBJ1-1; D gene ambiguous. The length of the CDR3 is 15 residues. Trimming took off 6 bases at V and 0 bases at J, with 14 bases between the two ends. Germline loops: CDR1 LNHDA, CDR2 SQIVND (reference sequence). CDR3 bases: TGTGCCAGTAGCTCCTTCAGGAGAGTGAACACTGAAGCTTTCTTT. It encodes CASSSFRRVNTEAFF.

Only one count was recorded for this clone. The chain couples TRBV4-1 to TRBJ2-3; TRBD2 aligns across 9 bases. The CDR3 runs 16 residues. CDR1 and CDR2 from the germline V gene are MGHRA and YSYEKL. The ends lost 2 bases at V and 2 bases at J; junction bases unmatched: 5. CDR3 loop: CASSQSRLAATDTQYF. CDR3 DNA: TGCGCCAGCAGCCAATCTAGACTAGCGGCCACAGATACGCAGTATTTT.